The rows below give T cell receptor beta chains drawn from one sample of a study of T cell responses to AZD1222 COVID-19 vaccine. Clones were sequenced by immunoSEQ multiplex PCR, and TCRdb holds only the in-frame ones, with some missing. This sample has 85,000 to 100,000 clones; approximately 86% occur once, and the top ten carry roughly 6.5%. This material consisted of peripheral blood, taken on day 0 of AZD1222 vaccination. These receptors originate from an adult in good health. The CDR3 runs from the conserved cysteine through the conserved F or W. The D gene is left open where the match is weak. Size is omitted from some rows. Given values are once, few, many or a class for expanded clones.

cdr3_nt cdr3_aa v_call clone_size d_call j_call
TGTGCCACCAGTGATTACGGGACTAGCGGGACCGCGAACACCGGGGAGCTGTTTTTT CATSDYGTSGTANTGELFF TRBV24-1 NA TRBD2 TRBJ2-2
TGTGCCAGCAGTCGGAGTTCTTGGGAGCAGTTCTTC CASSRSSWEQFF TRBV2 NA NA TRBJ2-1
TGTGCCAGCAGTGCCCTTATAGGGAGCACTGAAGCTTTCTTT CASSALIGSTEAFF TRBV27 NA NA TRBJ1-1
TGTGCCAGCAGCTCGACAGATTCGGGAAATTCACCCCTCCACTTT CASSSTDSGNSPLHF TRBV7-8 NA NA TRBJ1-6
TGTGCCGTAGCCGGCGAGGGGGATACTGAAGCTTTCTTT CAVAGEGDTEAFF TRBV10-3 NA NA TRBJ1-1
TGTGCCAGCAGTGACGGCAGGGGTTTAGACGAGCAGTACTTC CASSDGRGLDEQYF TRBV2 once NA TRBJ2-7
TGCGCCAGCAGCTTGGGAGGAACCAATCAGCCCCAGCATTTT CASSLGGTNQPQHF TRBV5-1 NA NA TRBJ1-5
TGTGCCAGCAGCCCCCCCGCAGCGAGGGGCTATGGCTACACCTTC CASSPPAARGYGYTF TRBV27 NA NA TRBJ1-2
TGTGCCAGCAGTGAAGGCGGCGGCCCGCGCACTGAAGCTTTCTTT CASSEGGGPRTEAFF TRBV2 few NA TRBJ1-1
TGCGCCAGCAGCCAAGATTGGAGCGGTACGCAGTATTTT CASSQDWSGTQYF TRBV4-1 few NA TRBJ2-3
TGTGCCAGCAGTGAACTTGAGACATCCATCTATGGCTACACCTTC CASSELETSIYGYTF TRBV2 NA NA TRBJ1-2
TGTGCCAGCTCACCATCAAGGGAAACCTTTAATGAAAAACTGTTTTTT CASSPSRETFNEKLFF TRBV18 NA NA TRBJ1-4
TGTGCCAGCAGTTACGGGGCTACTGGGGCTTATGAGCAGTTCTTC CASSYGATGAYEQFF TRBV6-2/TRBV6-3 NA NA TRBJ2-1
TGTGCCAGTAGTACCCAACACAGCACAGATACGCAGTATTTT CASSTQHSTDTQYF TRBV19 NA NA TRBJ2-3
TGTGCCAGCAGTTTACACAGGGGCTCTGGAAACACCATATATTTT CASSLHRGSGNTIYF TRBV27 few TRBD1 TRBJ1-3
TGTGCCAGCAGCTTGGGTGGGGGCAAGGAGACCCAGTACTTC CASSLGGGKETQYF TRBV5-4 NA NA TRBJ2-5
TGCGCCAGCAGCTTGTCCGGGACTAGCGGGAGCACAGATACGCAGTATTTT CASSLSGTSGSTDTQYF TRBV5-1 NA TRBD2 TRBJ2-3
TGTGCCAGCAGTTACGGTTTTGGGCCAGCCCCCTACGAGCAGTACTTC CASSYGFGPAPYEQYF TRBV6-2/TRBV6-3 NA NA TRBJ2-7
TGTGCCAGCAGTCCTCAGGGAAATTCACCCCTCCACTTT CASSPQGNSPLHF TRBV6-5 once NA TRBJ1-6
TGCAGCGTTGAAGATCGGGACAGGGGGGTAGATACGCAGTATTTT CSVEDRDRGVDTQYF TRBV29-1 NA TRBD1 TRBJ2-3
TGTGCCAGCACGTATGACAGGGCCGGAAACACCATATATTTT CASTYDRAGNTIYF TRBV6-5 NA TRBD1 TRBJ1-3
TGTGCCAGCAGCTTAAGGGGGGCTGAATATAATTCACCCCTCCACTTT CASSLRGAEYNSPLHF TRBV11-2 NA NA TRBJ1-6
TGTGCCTGGAGCCTATTACAGGCGCCCTATGGCTACACCTTC CAWSLLQAPYGYTF TRBV30 NA NA TRBJ1-2
TGTGCCAGCAGCTTGTTAGACAGGGGGGCCAATTCACCCCTCCACTTT CASSLLDRGANSPLHF TRBV7-8 NA TRBD1 TRBJ1-6
TGTGCCTCAGTCTCCAGGGGAGCCACCGGGGAGCTGTTTTTT CASVSRGATGELFF TRBV30 NA NA TRBJ2-2
TGTGCCAGCAGCGTCGCGACAGGGTCCATCCACGAGCAGTACTTC CASSVATGSIHEQYF TRBV9 medium-sized TRBD1 TRBJ2-7
TGTGCCAGCAGTGGTCCGGGGACCCCTGCCAACACTGAAGCTTTCTTT CASSGPGTPANTEAFF TRBV2 NA NA TRBJ1-1
TGTGCCAGCGTACGGGACACTGGAAACACCATATATTTT CASVRDTGNTIYF TRBV28 NA NA TRBJ1-3
TGTGCCAGTAGTTTCCGGAACACTGAAGCTTTCTTT CASSFRNTEAFF TRBV19 NA NA TRBJ1-1
TGTGCCAGCAGCCCAGTAGCGGGAACCTCGGATACGCAGTATTTT CASSPVAGTSDTQYF TRBV9 NA TRBD2 TRBJ2-3
TGTGCCAGCACCAAACAGGGGAACACTGAAGCTTTCTTT CASTKQGNTEAFF TRBV12-3/TRBV12-4 NA NA TRBJ1-1